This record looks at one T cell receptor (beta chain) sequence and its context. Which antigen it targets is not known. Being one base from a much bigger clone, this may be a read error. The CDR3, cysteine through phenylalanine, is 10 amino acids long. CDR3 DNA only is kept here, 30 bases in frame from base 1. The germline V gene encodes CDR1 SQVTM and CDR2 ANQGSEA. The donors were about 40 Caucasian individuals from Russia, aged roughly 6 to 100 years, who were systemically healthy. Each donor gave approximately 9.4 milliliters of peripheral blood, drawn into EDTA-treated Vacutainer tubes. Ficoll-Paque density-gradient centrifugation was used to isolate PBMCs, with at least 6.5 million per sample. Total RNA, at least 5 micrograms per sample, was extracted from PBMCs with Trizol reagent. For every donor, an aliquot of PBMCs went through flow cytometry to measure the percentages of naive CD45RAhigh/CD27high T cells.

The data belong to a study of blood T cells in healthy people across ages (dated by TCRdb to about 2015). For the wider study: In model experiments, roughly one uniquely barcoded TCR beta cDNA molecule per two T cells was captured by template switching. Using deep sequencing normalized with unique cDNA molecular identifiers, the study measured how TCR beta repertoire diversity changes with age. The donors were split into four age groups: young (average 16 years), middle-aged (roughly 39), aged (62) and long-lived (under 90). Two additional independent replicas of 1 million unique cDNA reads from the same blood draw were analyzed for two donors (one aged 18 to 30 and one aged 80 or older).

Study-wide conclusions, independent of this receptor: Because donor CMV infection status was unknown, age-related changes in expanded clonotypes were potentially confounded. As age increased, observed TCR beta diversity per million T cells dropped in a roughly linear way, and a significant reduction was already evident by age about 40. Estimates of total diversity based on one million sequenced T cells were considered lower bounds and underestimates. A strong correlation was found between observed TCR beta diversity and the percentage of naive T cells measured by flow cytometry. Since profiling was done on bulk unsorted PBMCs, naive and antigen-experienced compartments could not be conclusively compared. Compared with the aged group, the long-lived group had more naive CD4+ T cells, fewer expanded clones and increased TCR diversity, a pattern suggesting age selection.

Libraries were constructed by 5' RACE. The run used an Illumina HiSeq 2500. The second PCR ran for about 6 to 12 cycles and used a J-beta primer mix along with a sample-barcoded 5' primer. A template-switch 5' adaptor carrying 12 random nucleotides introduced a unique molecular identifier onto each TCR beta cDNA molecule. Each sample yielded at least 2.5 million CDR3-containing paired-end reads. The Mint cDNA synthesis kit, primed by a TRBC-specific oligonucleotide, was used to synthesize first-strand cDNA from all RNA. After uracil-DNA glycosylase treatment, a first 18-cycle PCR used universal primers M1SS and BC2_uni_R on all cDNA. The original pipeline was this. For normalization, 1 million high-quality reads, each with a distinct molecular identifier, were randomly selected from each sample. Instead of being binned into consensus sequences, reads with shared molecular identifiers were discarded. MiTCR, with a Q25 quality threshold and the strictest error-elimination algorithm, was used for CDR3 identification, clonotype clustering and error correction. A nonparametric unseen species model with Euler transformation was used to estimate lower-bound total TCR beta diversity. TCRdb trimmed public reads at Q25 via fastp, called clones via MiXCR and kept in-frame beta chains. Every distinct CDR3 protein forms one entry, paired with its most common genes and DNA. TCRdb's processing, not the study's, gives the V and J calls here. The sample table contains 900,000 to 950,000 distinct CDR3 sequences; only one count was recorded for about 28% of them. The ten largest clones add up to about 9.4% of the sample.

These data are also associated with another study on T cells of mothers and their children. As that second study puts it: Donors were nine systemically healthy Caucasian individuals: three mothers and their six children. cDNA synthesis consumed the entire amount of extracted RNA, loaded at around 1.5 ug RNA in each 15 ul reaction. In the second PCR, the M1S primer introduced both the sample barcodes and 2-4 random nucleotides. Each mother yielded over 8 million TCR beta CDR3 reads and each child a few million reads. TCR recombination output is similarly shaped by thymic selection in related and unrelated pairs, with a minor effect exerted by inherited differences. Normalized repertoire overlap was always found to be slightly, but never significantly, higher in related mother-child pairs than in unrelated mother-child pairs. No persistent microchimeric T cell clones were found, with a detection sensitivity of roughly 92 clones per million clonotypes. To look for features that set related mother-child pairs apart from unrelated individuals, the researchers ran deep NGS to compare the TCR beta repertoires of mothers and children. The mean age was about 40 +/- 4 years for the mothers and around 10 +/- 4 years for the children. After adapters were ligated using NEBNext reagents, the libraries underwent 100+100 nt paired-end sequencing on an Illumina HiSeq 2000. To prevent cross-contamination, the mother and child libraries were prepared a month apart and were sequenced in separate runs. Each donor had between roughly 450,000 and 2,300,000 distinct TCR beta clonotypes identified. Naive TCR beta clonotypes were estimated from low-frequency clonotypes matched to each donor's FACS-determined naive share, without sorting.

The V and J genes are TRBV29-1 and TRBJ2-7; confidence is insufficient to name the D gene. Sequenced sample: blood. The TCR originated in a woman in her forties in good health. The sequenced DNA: TGCAGTGCAGTTTCCTGCGAGCAGTACTTC. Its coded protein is CSAVSCEQYF.